This T cell receptor (beta chain) was recovered during a study of CD8 T cells in Susac syndrome. Study results and limitations: The CD4+ T cell repertoires, which came from Susac syndrome patients, showed no sign of clonal expansion.

It was with random hexamers that roughly 0.5 to 1 ug RNA was reverse transcribed. Via MiXCR, TCRdb re-called the immunoSEQ multiplex PCR reads, giving one row per CDR3 protein. The sample lists about 200,000 distinct CDR3 sequences, 91% occurring once. On this clonotype itself: The antigen is undetermined.

Sequencing of TCR beta was performed on blood CD8+ and CD4+ T cells. V shed 0 bases and J 8 bases; nucleotides not matched to a gene: 8. The CDR3 is made up of 15 amino acids. Germline-derived CDR1 and CDR2 are LGHNA and YNFKEQ. The source is a human donor with Susac syndrome. The sequencing input was CD4+ T cells from PBMCs. The chain combines TRBV4-2 with TRBJ1-2, with 8 bases identical to TRBD1. The CDR3 reads CASSQDPFTGGGYTF. Here the CDR3 DNA reads TGTGCCAGCAGCCAAGATCCTTTCACAGGGGGGGGCTACACCTTC.